The entry below describes one T cell receptor beta chain. No antigen is known for it. The PCR was carried out with 60 Vbeta primers and 13 Jbeta primers. The protocol was immunoSEQ multiplex PCR, while the TCRdb copy is restricted to in-frame clones and leaves out a portion. The sample has about 120,000 clones; about 80% are singletons. The entry originates in a study of cytomegalovirus exposure and HLA in healthy donors. Study results and caveats: Cytomegalovirus-associated status was assigned to fewer than 200 TCR beta chains. As a later analysis revealed, the rate of TCR association differed by HLA locus, with DRB1 most and HLA-C fewest.

The germline V gene encodes CDR1 SEHNR and CDR2 FQNEAQ (reference sequence). V gave up 1 base and J gave up 8 bases, with 15 bases separating them. The CDR3 has 15 residues. This receptor was identified in a man aged 30 to 45 in good health and CMV-seropositive. The gene calls are TRBV7-9 and TRBJ2-1; weak D call: TRBD1 (5 bases). Sequencing input: PBMCs. As DNA, the CDR3 is TGTGCCAGCAGCTTAGAGGGGTCCAGAGGCGATGAGCAGTTCTTC. Amino acids: CASSLEGSRGDEQFF.